A single sample is the source of the 6 T cell receptor beta chains below, sequenced in a study of shared clonotypes between healthy human individuals. Profiled with immunoSEQ multiplex PCR; TCRdb holds only in-frame clones, not every one. The data show 600,000 to 750,000 clones, less than 95% seen once. The specimen sequenced was memory CD8+ T cells from PBMCs. The subset here: CD45RO+ cells pooled with CCR7-negative TemRA cells. These receptors all come from a man younger than 30 in good health. Some clones in this sample may be carry-over from other donors' samples.

This chain links TRBV2 with TRBJ2-5; no clear D gene. Germline lookup yields CDR1 SNHLY and CDR2 FYNNEI. V shed 0 bases and J shed 5 bases, with 10 bases lying between them. The CDR3 covers 14 residues. CDR3 DNA: TGTGCCAGCAGTGAAGCTCTTAAATGGGAGACCCAGTACTTC. This translates into CASSEALKWETQYF.

V usage is TRBV4-3 and J usage is TRBJ1-2; D might be TRBD1 (6 bases). Germline CDR1 is LGHNA and CDR2 is YSLEER. The CDR3 is made up of 15 amino acids. V was trimmed by 0 bases and J by 8 bases, leaving 16 bases between them. The CDR3 loop reads CASSQETGGAGGYTF. The CDR3 nucleotides read TGCGCCAGCAGCCAAGAGACAGGAGGAGCGGGCGGCTACACCTTC.

This chain links TRBV28 with TRBJ1-2; TRBD1 matches 8 bases. CDR3 size: 15 residues. CDR1 and CDR2 from the germline V gene are MDHEN and SYDVKM. J gave up 6 bases and V 6 bases, and 12 bases lay outside the gene matches. CDR3: CASSLGRTGWDGYTF. The CDR3 DNA is TGTGCCAGCAGCCTGGGCCGGACAGGGTGGGATGGCTACACCTTC.

CDR3 nucleotide sequence: TGCGCCAGCAGCGGGATAGGACAGGGAATGAACACTGAAGCTTTCTTT. It yields the protein CASSGIGQGMNTEAFF. The chain couples TRBV5-1 to TRBJ1-1; 8 bases align to TRBD1. V was pared by 4 bases and J by 0 bases, with 8 bases of the junction left unmatched. The CDR3 spans 16 residues. Germline V gene lookup returns CDR1 SGHRS and CDR2 YFSETQ.

The V call is TRBV15, the J call TRBJ2-5, with TRBD2 matching over 8 bases. CDR3 length equals 17 residues. J lost 4 bases, V lost 2 bases, and 12 bases had no gene match. The V gene's germline CDR1 is LNHNV and CDR2 YYDKDF (reference sequence). CDR3 residues: CATSRFKEGLAGETQYF. The CDR3 DNA sequence: TGTGCCACCAGCAGATTCAAAGAGGGCCTAGCGGGAGAGACCCAGTACTTC.

The gene calls are TRBV5-8 and TRBJ2-5; D remains unclear. The CDR3 consists of 16 residues. Looked up from germline, CDR1 is SGHTS and CDR2 is YDEGEE. The V gene lost 3 bases and the J gene lost 0 bases, with 15 bases spanning the gap. The CDR3 here is CASSSGRTSYQETQYF. CDR3 sequence (DNA): TGTGCCAGCAGCTCCGGACGGACCTCCTACCAAGAGACCCAGTACTTC.